The clone carrying this TCR beta chain was seen ten or more times. The data belong to a study of T-cell reconstitution after alpha-beta-depleted transplantation in children. CDR1 is MDHEN and CDR2 is SYDVKM in the germline V gene. With 6 bases clipped from V and 0 bases from J, the junction kept 8 bases outside the gene matches. The CDR3 sequence is 15 residues long. It was with unique molecular identifiers that the TCRbeta library was prepared. One entry per CDR3 protein results from TCRdb running MiXCR on the PCR reads. Found here are nearly 200,000 distinct CDR3 sequences, approximately 6.8% of them singletons; the top ten hold around 4.4%.

Sequenced material: PBMCs, taken before TCRalphabeta/CD19-depleted stem cell transplant. The rearrangement joins TRBV28 to TRBJ2-7, with TRBD2 matching over 7 bases. The source is a girl under three years old with combined immunodeficiency, due to receive a stem cell transplant. The CDR3 coding sequence is TGTGCCAGCAGCTCCGGGACTACACTCTCCTACGAGCAGTACTTC. This sequence encodes CASSSGTTLSYEQYF.